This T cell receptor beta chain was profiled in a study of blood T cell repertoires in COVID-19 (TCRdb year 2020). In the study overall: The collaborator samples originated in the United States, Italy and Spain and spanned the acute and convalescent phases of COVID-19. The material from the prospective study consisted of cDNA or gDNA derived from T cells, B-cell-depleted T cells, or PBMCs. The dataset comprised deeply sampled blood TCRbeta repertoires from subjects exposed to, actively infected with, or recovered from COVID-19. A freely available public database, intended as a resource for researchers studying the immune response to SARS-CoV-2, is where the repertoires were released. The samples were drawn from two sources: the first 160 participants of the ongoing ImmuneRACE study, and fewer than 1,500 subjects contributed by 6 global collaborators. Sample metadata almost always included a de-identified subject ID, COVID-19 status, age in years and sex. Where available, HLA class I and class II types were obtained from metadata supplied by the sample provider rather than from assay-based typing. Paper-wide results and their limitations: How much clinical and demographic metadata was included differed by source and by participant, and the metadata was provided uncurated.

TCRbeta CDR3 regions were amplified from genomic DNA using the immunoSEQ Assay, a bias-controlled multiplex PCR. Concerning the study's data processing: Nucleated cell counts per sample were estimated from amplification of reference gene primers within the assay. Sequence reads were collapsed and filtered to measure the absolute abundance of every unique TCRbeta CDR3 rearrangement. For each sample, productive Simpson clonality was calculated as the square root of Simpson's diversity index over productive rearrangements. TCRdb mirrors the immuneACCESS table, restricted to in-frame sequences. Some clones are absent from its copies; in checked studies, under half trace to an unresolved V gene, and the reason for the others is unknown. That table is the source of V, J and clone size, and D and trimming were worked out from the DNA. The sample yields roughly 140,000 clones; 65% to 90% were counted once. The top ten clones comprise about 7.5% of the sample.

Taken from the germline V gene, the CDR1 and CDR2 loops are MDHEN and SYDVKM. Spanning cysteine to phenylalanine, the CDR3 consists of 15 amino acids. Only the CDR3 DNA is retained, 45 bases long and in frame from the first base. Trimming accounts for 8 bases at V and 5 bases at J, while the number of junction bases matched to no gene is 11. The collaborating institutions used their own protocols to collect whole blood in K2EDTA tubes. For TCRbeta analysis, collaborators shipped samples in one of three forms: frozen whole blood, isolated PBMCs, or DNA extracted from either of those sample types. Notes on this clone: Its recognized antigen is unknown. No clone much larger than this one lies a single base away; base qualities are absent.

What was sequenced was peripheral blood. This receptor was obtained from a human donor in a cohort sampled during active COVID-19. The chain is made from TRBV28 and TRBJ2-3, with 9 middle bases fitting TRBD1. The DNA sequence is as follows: TGTGCCAGCTCTCTCACAGGGGGCCGCCTAGATACGCAGTATTTT. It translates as CASSLTGGRLDTQYF.